These 27 T cell receptor beta chains originate from one sample sequenced in a study of T cells after yellow fever vaccination. One entry per CDR3 protein, called by TCRdb with MiXCR from the 5' RACE reads. The sample lists 250,000 to 350,000 distinct CDR3 sequences, approximately 10% occurring once. The input for sequencing was CD4+ T cells sorted from PBMCs, taken 5 days after the yellow fever booster vaccination. The origin of the receptors is a man aged 18 to 30 who received the YFV17D yellow fever vaccine.

V gene TRBV4-3 combines with J gene TRBJ2-2; either TRBD1 or TRBD2 may supply D (5 bases each). Germline-derived CDR1 and CDR2 are LGHNA and YSLEER. This CDR3 spans 13 amino acids. V gave up 4 bases and J gave up 8 bases, with 11 bases separating them. For the CDR3, the DNA is TGCGCCAGCAGCCGGGACCAAGGTGGGGAGCTGTTTTTT. Amino acids: CASSRDQGGELFF.

The chain employs TRBV2 and TRBJ1-6; 11 bases align to TRBD1. Per germline, CDR1 SNHLY and CDR2 FYNNEI. This CDR3 contains 14 residues. Losses at the gene ends were 6 bases for V and 9 bases for J; bases not matched to a gene: 4. The CDR3 loop is CASRWTGGRSPLHF. The CDR3 DNA follows: TGTGCCAGCAGGTGGACAGGGGGCCGTTCACCCCTCCACTTT.

The V gene is TRBV19, the J gene TRBJ2-5; D is uncertain. This CDR3 spans 15 amino acids. Germline CDR1 reads LNHDA; CDR2 reads SQIVND (reference sequence). Between the trimmed V and J ends, which lost 0 bases and 5 bases, there was a span of 13 bases. CDR3 sequence (DNA): TGTGCCAGTAGTATAGAAGGCCCACCCTCGGAGACCCAGTACTTC. Protein sequence: CASSIEGPPSETQYF.

This clonotype was detected ten times or more. The V and J genes are TRBV18 and TRBJ2-7, with TRBD1 identical over 8 bases. Germline loops: CDR1 KGHSH, CDR2 LQKENI. Trimming removed 1 base from V and 1 base from J; junction bases left unmatched: 3. The CDR3 is made up of 15 amino acids. The CDR3, as DNA: TGTGCCAGCTCACCACGGACAGGGCTTTCCTACGAGCAGTACGTC. This translates into CASSPRTGLSYEQYV.

In its sample, this clonotype was seen a few times. The chain is built from TRBV11-2 and TRBJ2-3; D might be TRBD1 (5 bases). Per germline, CDR1 SGHAT and CDR2 FQNNGV. CDR3 size: 13 residues. The germline V and J ends were trimmed by 0 bases and 5 bases, with 6 bases remaining between them. CDR3 DNA: TGTGCCAGCAGCTTAGATCAGGGAGATACGCAGTATTTT. Translation: CASSLDQGDTQYF. Filled out from reference TRBV11-2 and TRBJ2-3, the complete variable domain reads EAGVAQSPRYKIIEKRQSVAFWCNPISGHATLYWYQQILGQGPKLLIQFQNNGVVDDSQLPKDRFSAERLKGVDSTLKIQPAKLEDSAVYLCASSLDQGDTQYFGPGTRLTVL.

The V call is TRBV12-3 or TRBV12-4, the J call TRBJ2-7; TRBD2 is a possible D gene (5 bases). The CDR3 is 13 residues long. The ends were cut back, 6 bases at V and 3 bases at J, with 12 bases in the middle. For the CDR3, the DNA is TGTGCCAGCAGCCGGGAAGGGCGCTACGAGCAGTACTTC. This gives the protein CASSREGRYEQYF.

The table lists this clonotype with a few counts. The chain joins TRBV15 to TRBJ2-3; TRBD1 agrees at 8 bases. The CDR3 contains 16 residues. J lost 5 bases, V lost 5 bases, and 12 bases had no gene match. The V gene's germline CDR1 is LNHNV and CDR2 YYDKDF (reference sequence). CDR3: CATSPRDRGDEDTQYF. CDR3 DNA sequence: TGTGCCACCAGCCCCCGAGACAGGGGTGACGAAGATACGCAGTATTTT.

This clonotype was seen ten or more times. CDR3 bases: TGTGCCAGCAGCCTTACTAGCGATGAGCAGTTCTTC. Amino acids: CASSLTSDEQFF. The chain is built from TRBV12-3 or TRBV12-4 and TRBJ2-1; 7 bases are shared with TRBD2. This CDR3 comprises 12 residues. The ends lost 6 bases at V and 8 bases at J; junction bases unmatched: 4.

In this sample, this clonotype turned up a few times. This chain joins TRBV11-2 and TRBJ2-5, with D tentatively TRBD2 (5 bases). Trimming stripped 4 bases from V and 4 bases from J, with 10 bases between. This CDR3 is 13 amino acids long. In germline, CDR1 is SGHAT, CDR2 FQNNGV. CDR3 sequence (DNA): TGTGCCAGCAGCTCGACTGAGGGAGAGACCCAGTACTTC. Translating gives CASSSTEGETQYF.

This clonotype was found a few times. The chain's CDR3 is CASSLDRGLGNTIYF. The CDR3 coding sequence is TGTGCCAGCAGTCTGGACAGGGGGCTAGGAAACACCATATATTTT. The V gene is TRBV4-2, the J gene TRBJ1-3; TRBD1 matches at 11 bases. The CDR3 contains 15 residues. CDR1 and CDR2 (germline): LGHNA, YNFKEQ. Trimming removed 6 bases from V and 4 bases from J; junction bases left unmatched: 5.

This clonotype showed up many times. The chain has TRBV10-3 and TRBJ2-3; 12 bases align to TRBD2. The CDR3 sequence is 15 residues long. The J segment lost 2 bases and the V segment lost 6 bases, leaving 3 bases of the junction unmatched. Looked up from germline, CDR1 is ENHRY and CDR2 is SYGVKD. The CDR3 protein is CAISLAGGDTDTQYF. The CDR3, as DNA: TGTGCCATCAGCCTAGCGGGGGGGGACACAGATACGCAGTATTTT.

On this clonotype itself: With a much larger clone just one base away, this may be a read error. The chain uses TRBV5-1 and TRBJ1-5, with a tentative D call TRBD1 (5 bases). Between the trimmed V and J ends, which lost 5 bases and 5 bases, there was a span of 11 bases. The CDR3 has 13 residues. Germline CDR1 is SGHRS and CDR2 is YFSETQ. In DNA, the CDR3 is TGCGCCAGCAGGTTAATGACAGATCAGCCCCAGCATTTT. Translation gives CASRLMTDQPQHF.

The chain uses TRBV2 and TRBJ2-5; D unresolved. Germline CDR1 and CDR2: SNHLY and FYNNEI. The CDR3 runs to 12 residues. V lost 6 bases, J lost 1 base, and 6 bases lay in between. CDR3 bases: TGTGCCAGCAGGCCCTTCCAAGAGACCCAGTACTTC. Translation gives CASRPFQETQYF.

V gene TRBV4-1 combines with J gene TRBJ1-6, with D uncertain. The germline V and J ends were trimmed by 1 base and 7 bases, with 20 bases remaining between them. CDR1 is MGHRA, CDR2 YSYEKL, per germline. The CDR3 runs to 18 residues. The CDR3: CASSQANLVGRTNSPLHF. Here the CDR3 DNA reads TGCGCCAGCAGCCAAGCTAATCTAGTGGGGAGAACCAATTCACCCCTCCACTTT.

CDR3 nucleotide sequence: TGTGCCACCAGTCCGACTAGCGGGGGGGTAAATGAGCAGTTCTTC. Amino acids: CATSPTSGGVNEQFF. This chain connects TRBV15 to TRBJ2-1, with TRBD2 matching 14 bases. The CDR3 spans 15 residues. Trimming removed 6 bases from V and 7 bases from J; junction bases left unmatched: 5. Germline V gene lookup returns CDR1 LNHNV and CDR2 YYDKDF (reference sequence).

The J gene is TRBJ2-1, the V gene TRBV12-3 or TRBV12-4; 10 nucleotides line up with TRBD2. This CDR3 is built from 15 residues. The ends lost 6 bases at V and 8 bases at J; junction bases unmatched: 10. CDR3 sequence: CASRSRSGGADEQFF. For the CDR3, the DNA is TGTGCCAGCAGGAGCCGAAGCGGGGGGGCCGATGAGCAGTTCTTC.

The chain couples TRBV21-1 to TRBJ2-7. TRBV21-1 is reported as a pseudogene. CDR3 size: 10 residues. This chain's CDR3 is CASSKDMGLV. Here the CDR3 DNA reads TGTGCCAGCAGCAAAGATATGGGTTTGGTC.

The chain joins TRBV7-8 to TRBJ1-1, with unresolved D. V was pared by 0 bases and J by 4 bases, with 15 bases between. This CDR3 is built from 16 residues. Germline CDR1 SGHVS, CDR2 FQNEAQ. CDR3 nucleotide sequence: TGTGCCAGCAGCTTAGCGCGCCCAGGTGAGGGCACTGAAGCTTTCTTT. It yields the protein CASSLARPGEGTEAFF.

V is TRBV30 and J is TRBJ1-4, with D perhaps TRBD1 (6 bases). Germline V lookup: CDR1 GTSNPN, CDR2 SVGIG (reference sequence). CDR3 length: 13 residues. V was trimmed by 0 bases and J by 8 bases, leaving 10 bases between them. CDR3 in amino acids: CAWSVRTGEKLFF. CDR3 in DNA: TGTGCCTGGAGTGTACGCACAGGGGAAAAACTGTTTTTT.

In this sample, this clonotype turned up a few times. V usage is TRBV4-2 and J usage is TRBJ2-3; 7 nucleotides match TRBD2. The CDR3 is 17 residues long. Germline V gene sequence: CDR1 LGHNA, CDR2 YNFKEQ. The V gene end was trimmed by 1 base and the J gene end by 6 bases; junction bases not matched to a gene: 13. The CDR3 region is CASSQGTSHGAYDTQYF. In DNA, the CDR3 is TGTGCCAGCAGCCAAGGGACTAGTCACGGTGCGTATGATACGCAGTATTTT.

This clonotype was picked up a small number of times. V gene TRBV5-1 combines with J gene TRBJ1-4; D unclear. The CDR3 sequence is 15 residues long. Between the trimmed V and J ends, which lost 0 bases and 8 bases, there was a span of 14 bases. Germline assignment: CDR1 SGHRS and CDR2 YFSETQ. The CDR3 reads CASSLENEPSEKLFF. The DNA of the CDR3 is TGCGCCAGCAGCTTGGAGAACGAGCCGTCCGAAAAACTGTTTTTT.

This clonotype was observed a few times. The rearrangement links TRBV4-2 to TRBJ1-5, with D perhaps TRBD1 (5 bases). V dropped 0 bases and J dropped 5 bases, with 14 bases sitting between them. From germline, CDR1 is LGHNA and CDR2 YNFKEQ. This CDR3 is 16 amino acids long. CDR3: CASSQDRGIRHQPQHF. As DNA, the CDR3 is TGTGCCAGCAGCCAAGACCGGGGGATACGCCATCAGCCCCAGCATTTT.

At least ten counts were recorded for this clonotype. The chain couples TRBV9 to TRBJ2-1; TRBD2 might be the D (5 bases). CDR1 and CDR2 from the germline V gene are SGDLS and YYNGEE. The length of the CDR3 is 15 residues. V lost 1 base and J lost 4, with 12 bases in between. CDR3 in DNA: TGTGCCAGCAGCGTACTCGGAGGCGGATACAATGAGCAGTTCTTC. Translation: CASSVLGGGYNEQFF.

The chain is built from TRBV20-1 and TRBJ2-5; weak D call: TRBD1 (5 bases). Germline V CDR1 and CDR2: DFQATT, SNEGSKA (reference sequence). V dropped 2 bases and J dropped 2 bases, with 9 bases sitting between them. This CDR3 comprises 13 residues. The CDR3 is CSARRSGQETQYF. In DNA form, the CDR3 reads TGCAGTGCTAGACGCTCAGGGCAAGAGACCCAGTACTTC.

The chain employs TRBV6-6 and TRBJ1-1, with D perhaps TRBD1 (6 bases). V was cut by 8 bases and J by 4 bases, with 17 bases left in between. CDR3 length: 14 amino acids. Looked up from germline, CDR1 is MNHNY and CDR2 is SVGAGI (reference sequence). The CDR3 loop reads CASGLQTGSTEAFF. CDR3 in DNA: TGTGCCAGCGGACTCCAAACAGGGAGCACTGAAGCTTTCTTT.

This clonotype was observed a handful of times. CDR3 loop: CASRDRGHEQFF. The CDR3 DNA reads TGTGCCAGCCGGGACAGGGGCCATGAGCAGTTCTTC. V is TRBV12-3 or TRBV12-4 and J is TRBJ2-1; 10 bases line up with TRBD1. The CDR3 has 12 residues. V lost 8 bases to trimming and J lost 8 bases; unmatched junction nucleotides: 3.

The chain has TRBV19 and TRBJ1-1; perhaps TRBD1 as D (5 bases). The CDR3 is 12 amino acids. Trimming took 7 bases from V and 5 from J, leaving 11 bases between them. The germline V gene encodes CDR1 LNHDA and CDR2 SQIVND (reference sequence). The CDR3 DNA reads as TGTGCCAGTATCCGATGGGGGACTGAAGCTTTCTTT. Translating gives CASIRWGTEAFF.